Shown below are 8 T cell receptor beta chains from a single sample sequenced in a study of blood T cell repertoires in COVID-19. The table came from immunoSEQ multiplex PCR; TCRdb's copy has only in-frame clones and leaves some out. The top ten hold about 5% of the sample, which has about 200,000 clones, approximately 79% seen once. Material: PBMCs or T cells enriched from blood (not recorded which). These receptors were collected from a woman aged 55-69 years with acute COVID-19.

This clone was counted between two and nine times. The V call is TRBV19, the J call TRBJ2-4, with D hard to call. CDR3 length: 16 residues. From germline, CDR1 is LNHDA and CDR2 SQIVND (reference sequence). V dropped 3 bases and J dropped 0 bases, with 12 bases sitting between them. The CDR3 DNA is TGTGCCAGTAGTATTTGGTCAGACTTAGCCAAAAACATTCAGTACTTC. This sequence encodes CASSIWSDLAKNIQYF.

The V and J genes are TRBV4-2 and TRBJ2-1; D gene unclear. V lost 0 bases to trimming and J lost 5 bases, with 5 bases between them. CDR1 LGHNA and CDR2 YNFKEQ come from the germline V gene. The CDR3 extends over 13 amino acids. The CDR3 spells CASSQEEDNEQFF. The DNA for the CDR3 is TGTGCCAGCAGCCAAGAAGAGGACAATGAGCAGTTCTTC.

This chain joins TRBV10-3 and TRBJ1-4; D ambiguous. V was shortened by 0 bases and J by 7 bases, with 6 bases between the two germline ends. Per the germline V gene, CDR1 is ENHRY and CDR2 is SYGVKD. The CDR3 sequence is 13 residues long. The CDR3 DNA reads TGTGCCATCAGTGAGTCGGCTGGTGAAAAACTGTTTTTT. Translation gives CAISESAGEKLFF.

The V call is TRBV4-1, the J call TRBJ2-5; a possible D gene is TRBD1 (6 bases). With 4 bases removed from V and 4 bases from J, the gap between germline ends came to 10 bases. The CDR3 sequence is 13 residues long. The germline V gene encodes CDR1 MGHRA and CDR2 YSYEKL. The CDR3 bases are TGCGCCAGCAGCCTACAGGGCCCAGAGACCCAGTACTTC. This codes for CASSLQGPETQYF.

J is TRBJ2-7 and V is TRBV27, with 7 nucleotides matching TRBD2. The germline V gene has CDR1 MNHEY and CDR2 SMNVEV (reference sequence). J gave up 3 bases and V 6 bases, and 8 bases lay outside the gene matches. The CDR3 is made up of 14 amino acids. CDR3 in amino acids: CASSKSGTHYEQYF. DNA for the CDR3: TGTGCCAGCAGCAAAAGCGGGACTCACTACGAGCAGTACTTC.

The chain joins TRBV7-9 to TRBJ2-1, with 10 bases identical to TRBD2. After removal of 2 bases from V and 7 bases from J, the junction contained 5 bases not matched to a gene. Per the germline V gene, CDR1 is SEHNR and CDR2 is FQNEAQ (reference sequence). The CDR3 extends over 15 amino acids. This CDR3 is CASSLRVAGGNEQFF. In nucleotides, the CDR3 is TGTGCCAGCAGCTTAAGAGTAGCGGGAGGTAATGAGCAGTTCTTC.

This chain links TRBV7-2 with TRBJ2-3; no clear D. This CDR3 contains 13 residues. The germline V and J ends were trimmed by 1 base and 4 bases, with 6 bases remaining between them. Germline lookup yields CDR1 SGHTA and CDR2 FQGNSA. The DNA for the CDR3 is TGTGCCAGCAGCTTAGGGAGATCAGATACGCAGTATTTT. It encodes CASSLGRSDTQYF.

CDR3 nucleotides: TGTGTCAGCAGTCGCTCTAGCGGGCTCTACGAGCAGTACGTC. Encoded protein: CVSSRSSGLYEQYV. The chain employs TRBV11-2 and TRBJ2-7, with 8 nucleotides matching TRBD2. Germline lookup yields CDR1 SGHAT and CDR2 FQNNGV. The CDR3 is made up of 14 amino acids.